This T cell receptor beta chain was documented in a study of CD8+ T cells in alopecia areata. Findings and caveats of the study: The presence of one nonresponder keeps the tie between baseline CD8+ expansion and response uncertain. Relative to mice, TCR sharing across patients was less clear, a difference possibly HLA-related.

Regarding this clone: Its specificity is not known.

Stated treatment: oral pan-JAK inhibitor, 5-10 mg twice daily. cDNA prepared by RNA extraction and subsequent reverse transcription served as the template for sequencing. Clones were sequenced by immunoSEQ multiplex PCR, and TCRdb holds only the in-frame ones, with some missing. The sample has 200,000 or so clones, approximately 45% seen once; the top ten hold around 2.5%. The sequence derives from a human donor with alopecia areata. The input for sequencing was CD4+ T cells sorted from blood, taken at roughly week 36, from a patient treated with tofacitinib.

CDR3: CASSTGTGGFGYTF. CDR3 nucleotide sequence: TGTGCCAGCAGCACCGGGACAGGGGGCTTTGGCTACACCTTC. V and J are TRBV6-1 and TRBJ1-2; TRBD1 agrees at 12 bases. This CDR3 region has 14 residues. Germline trimming cut 6 bases from V and 7 bases from J; bases unmatched to any gene: 6. Germline loops: CDR1 MNHNS, CDR2 SASEGT.